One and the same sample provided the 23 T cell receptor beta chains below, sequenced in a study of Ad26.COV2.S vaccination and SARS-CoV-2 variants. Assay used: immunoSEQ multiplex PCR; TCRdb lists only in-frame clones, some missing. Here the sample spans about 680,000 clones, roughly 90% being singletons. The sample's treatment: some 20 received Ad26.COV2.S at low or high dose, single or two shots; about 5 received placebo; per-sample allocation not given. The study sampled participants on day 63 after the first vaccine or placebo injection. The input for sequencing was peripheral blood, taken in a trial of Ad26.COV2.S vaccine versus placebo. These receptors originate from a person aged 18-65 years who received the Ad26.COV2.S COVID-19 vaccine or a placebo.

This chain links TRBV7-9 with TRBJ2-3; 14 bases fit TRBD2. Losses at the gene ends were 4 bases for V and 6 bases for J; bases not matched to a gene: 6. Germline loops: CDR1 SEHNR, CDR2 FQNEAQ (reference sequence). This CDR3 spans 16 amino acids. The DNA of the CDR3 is TGTGCCAGCAGCTCCCGGACTAGCGGGGGGAGGGATACGCAGTATTTT. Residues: CASSSRTSGGRDTQYF. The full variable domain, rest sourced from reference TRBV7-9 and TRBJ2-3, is DTGVSQNPRHKITKRGQNVTFRCDPISEHNRLYWYRQTLGQGPEFLTYFQNEAQLEKSRLLSDRFSAERPKGSFSTLEIQRTEQGDSAMYLCASSSRTSGGRDTQYFGPGTRLTVL.

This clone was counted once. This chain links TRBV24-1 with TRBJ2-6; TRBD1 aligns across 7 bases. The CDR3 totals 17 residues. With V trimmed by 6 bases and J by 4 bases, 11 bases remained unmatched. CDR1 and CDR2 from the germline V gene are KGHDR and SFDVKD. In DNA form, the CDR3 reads TGTGCCACCAGTCCCTCGGCTGACAGGGCCGGGGCCAACGTCCTGACTTTC. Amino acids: CATSPSADRAGANVLTF.

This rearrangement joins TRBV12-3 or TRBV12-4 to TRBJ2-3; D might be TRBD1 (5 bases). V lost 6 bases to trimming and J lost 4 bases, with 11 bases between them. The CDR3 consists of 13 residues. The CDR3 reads CASRPRAADTQYF. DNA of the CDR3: TGTGCCAGCAGGCCCAGGGCCGCAGATACGCAGTATTTT.

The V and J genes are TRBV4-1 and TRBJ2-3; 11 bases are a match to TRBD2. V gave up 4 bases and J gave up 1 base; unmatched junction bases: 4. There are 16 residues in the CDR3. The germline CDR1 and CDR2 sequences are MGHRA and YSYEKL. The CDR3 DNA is TGCGCCAGCAGCCCTTTAGCGGGGGGGGGCACAGATACGCAGTATTTT. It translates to CASSPLAGGGTDTQYF.

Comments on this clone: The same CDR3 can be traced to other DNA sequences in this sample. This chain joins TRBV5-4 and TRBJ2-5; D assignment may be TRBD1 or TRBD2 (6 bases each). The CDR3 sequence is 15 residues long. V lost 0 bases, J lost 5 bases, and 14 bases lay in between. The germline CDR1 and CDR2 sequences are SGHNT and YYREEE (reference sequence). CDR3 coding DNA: TGTGCCAGCAGCTTGGCCTCGGGGGCCGGGGAGACCCAGTACTTC. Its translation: CASSLASGAGETQYF.

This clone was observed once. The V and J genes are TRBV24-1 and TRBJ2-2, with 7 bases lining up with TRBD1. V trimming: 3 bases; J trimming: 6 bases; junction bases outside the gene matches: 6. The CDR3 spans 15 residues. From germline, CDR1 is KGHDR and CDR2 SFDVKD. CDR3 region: CATSDPGQSAGELFF. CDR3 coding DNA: TGTGCCACCAGTGATCCGGGACAGTCTGCCGGGGAGCTGTTTTTT.

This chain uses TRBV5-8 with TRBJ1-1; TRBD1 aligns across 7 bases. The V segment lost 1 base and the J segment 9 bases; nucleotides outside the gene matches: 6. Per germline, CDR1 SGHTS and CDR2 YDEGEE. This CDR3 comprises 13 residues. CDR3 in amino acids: CASSLWGTEKAFF. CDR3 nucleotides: TGTGCCAGCAGCTTGTGGGGGACAGAAAAAGCTTTCTTT.

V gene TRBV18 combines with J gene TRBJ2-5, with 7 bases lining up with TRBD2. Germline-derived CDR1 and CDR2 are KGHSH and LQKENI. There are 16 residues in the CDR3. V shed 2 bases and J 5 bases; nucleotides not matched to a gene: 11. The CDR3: CASSPRLAEAGETQYF. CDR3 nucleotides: TGTGCCAGCTCACCAAGGCTAGCGGAGGCCGGGGAGACCCAGTACTTC.

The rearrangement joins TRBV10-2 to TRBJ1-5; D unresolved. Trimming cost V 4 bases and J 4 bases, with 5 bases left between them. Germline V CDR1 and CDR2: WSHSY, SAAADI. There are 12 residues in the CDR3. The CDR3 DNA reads TGCGCCAGCAGTGTGGGGAATCAGCCCCAGCATTTT. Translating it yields CASSVGNQPQHF.

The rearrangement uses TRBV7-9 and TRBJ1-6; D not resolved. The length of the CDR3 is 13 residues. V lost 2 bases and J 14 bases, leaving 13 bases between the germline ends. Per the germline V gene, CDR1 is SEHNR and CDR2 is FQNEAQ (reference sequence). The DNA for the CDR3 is TGTGCCAGCAGCTTACCCTTAGGTCTCACCCTCCACTTT. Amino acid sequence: CASSLPLGLTLHF.

The CDR3 region is CASSRWEGSPEAFF. CDR3 nucleotide sequence: TGTGCCAGCAGCCGGTGGGAGGGCAGTCCTGAAGCTTTCTTT. The chain is built from TRBV27 and TRBJ1-1, with unresolved D. The CDR3 covers 14 residues. The germline V gene has CDR1 MNHEY and CDR2 SMNVEV (reference sequence). V lost 6 bases and J 6 bases, leaving 17 bases between the germline ends.

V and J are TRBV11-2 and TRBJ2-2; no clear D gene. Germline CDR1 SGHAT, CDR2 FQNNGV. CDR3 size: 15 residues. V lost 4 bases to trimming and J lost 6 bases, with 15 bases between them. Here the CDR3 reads CASSSGIATSGELFF. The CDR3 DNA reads TGTGCCAGCAGCTCTGGAATCGCCACGTCCGGGGAGCTGTTTTTT.

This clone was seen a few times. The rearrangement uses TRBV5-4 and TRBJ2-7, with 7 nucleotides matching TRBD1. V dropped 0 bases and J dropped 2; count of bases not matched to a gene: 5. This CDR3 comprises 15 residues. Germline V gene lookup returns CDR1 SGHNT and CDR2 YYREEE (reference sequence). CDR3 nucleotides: TGTGCCAGCAGCTTGGAGGGGACAGCGCCCTACGAGCAGTACTTC. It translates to CASSLEGTAPYEQYF.

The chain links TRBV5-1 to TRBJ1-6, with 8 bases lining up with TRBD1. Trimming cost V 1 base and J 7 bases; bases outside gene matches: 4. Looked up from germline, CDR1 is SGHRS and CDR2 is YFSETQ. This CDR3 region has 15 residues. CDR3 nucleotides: TGCGCCAGCAGCTTGTGGACAGGGACAAATTCACCCCTCCACTTT. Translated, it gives CASSLWTGTNSPLHF. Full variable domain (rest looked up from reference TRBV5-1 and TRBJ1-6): KAGVTQTPRYLIKTRGQQVTLSCSPISGHRSVSWYQQTPGQGLQFLFEYFSETQRNKGNFPGRFSGRQFSNSRSEMNVSTLELGDSALYLCASSLWTGTNSPLHFGNGTRLTVT.

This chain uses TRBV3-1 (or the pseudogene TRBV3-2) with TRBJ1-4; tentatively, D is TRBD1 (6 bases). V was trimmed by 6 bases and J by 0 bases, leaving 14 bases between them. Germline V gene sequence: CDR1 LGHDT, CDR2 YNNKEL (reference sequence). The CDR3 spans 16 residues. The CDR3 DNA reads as TGTGCCAGCAGAAGGACAGACTCTGCAACTAATGAAAAACTGTTTTTT. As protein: CASRRTDSATNEKLFF.

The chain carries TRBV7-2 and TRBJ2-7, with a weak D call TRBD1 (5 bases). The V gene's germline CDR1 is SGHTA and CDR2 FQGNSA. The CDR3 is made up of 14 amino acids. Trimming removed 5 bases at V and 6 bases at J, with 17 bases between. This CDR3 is CASSQRSGSAEQYF. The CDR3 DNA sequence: TGTGCCAGCAGCCAAAGATCAGGGTCGGCCGAGCAGTACTTC.

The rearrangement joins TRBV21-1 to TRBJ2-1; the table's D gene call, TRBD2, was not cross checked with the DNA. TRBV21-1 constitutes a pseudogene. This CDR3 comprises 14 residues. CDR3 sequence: CASSKPPGGGEQFF. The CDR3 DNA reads TGTGCCAGCAGCAAACCCCCGGGGGGGGGTGAGCAGTTCTTC.

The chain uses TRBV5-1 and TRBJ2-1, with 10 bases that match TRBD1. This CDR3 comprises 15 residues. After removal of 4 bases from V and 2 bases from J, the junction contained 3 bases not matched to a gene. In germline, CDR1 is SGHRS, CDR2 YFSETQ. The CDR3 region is CASSNGQGAYNEQFF. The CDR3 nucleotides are TGCGCCAGCAGCAATGGACAGGGGGCCTACAATGAGCAGTTCTTC.

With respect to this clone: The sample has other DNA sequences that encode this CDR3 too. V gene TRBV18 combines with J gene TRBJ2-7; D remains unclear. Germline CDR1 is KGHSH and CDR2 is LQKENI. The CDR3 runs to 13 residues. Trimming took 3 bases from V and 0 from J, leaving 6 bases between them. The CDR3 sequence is CASSPRTSYEQYF. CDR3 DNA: TGTGCCAGCTCACCCAGGACCTCCTACGAGCAGTACTTC.

CDR3 sequence: CASSLGGGQANIQYF. The CDR3 coding sequence is TGTGCCAGCAGCTTAGGGGGAGGGCAAGCAAACATTCAGTACTTC. The J gene is TRBJ2-4, the V gene TRBV7-2; TRBD2 matches 7 bases. Germline V gene sequence: CDR1 SGHTA, CDR2 FQGNSA. This CDR3 region has 15 residues. Unmatched junction bases numbered 6, after V lost 1 base and J lost 6 bases. Full variable domain (remainder filled in from reference TRBV7-2 and TRBJ2-4): GAGVSQSPSNKVTEKGKDVELRCDPISGHTALYWYRQSLGQGLEFLIYFQGNSAPDKSGLPSDRFSAERTGGSVSTLTIQRTQQEDSAVYLCASSLGGGQANIQYFGAGTRLSVL.

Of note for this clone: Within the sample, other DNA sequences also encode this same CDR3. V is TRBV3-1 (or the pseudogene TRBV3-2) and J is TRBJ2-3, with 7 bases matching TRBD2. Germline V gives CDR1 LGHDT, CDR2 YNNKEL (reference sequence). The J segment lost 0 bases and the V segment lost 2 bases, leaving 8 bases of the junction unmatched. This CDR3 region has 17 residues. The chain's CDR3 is CASSQRGREGSTDTQYF. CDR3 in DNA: TGTGCCAGCAGCCAACGAGGAAGGGAGGGAAGCACAGATACGCAGTATTTT.

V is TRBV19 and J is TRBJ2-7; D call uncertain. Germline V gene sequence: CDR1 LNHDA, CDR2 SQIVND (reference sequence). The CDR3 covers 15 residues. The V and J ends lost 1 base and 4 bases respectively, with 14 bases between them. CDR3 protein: CASSIAVAAGYEQYF. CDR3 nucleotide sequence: TGTGCCAGTAGTATAGCGGTCGCAGCCGGGTACGAGCAGTACTTC.

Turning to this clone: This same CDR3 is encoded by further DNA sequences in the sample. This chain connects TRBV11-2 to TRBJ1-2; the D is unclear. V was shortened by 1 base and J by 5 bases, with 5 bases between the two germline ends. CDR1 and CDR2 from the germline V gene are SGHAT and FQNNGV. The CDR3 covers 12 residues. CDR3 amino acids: CASSLGGYGYTF. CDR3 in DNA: TGTGCCAGCAGCTTAGGAGGATATGGCTACACCTTC.